This is a list of T cell receptor beta chains from one sample in a study of blood T cell repertoires in COVID-19. Sequencing used immunoSEQ multiplex PCR; TCRdb keeps in-frame clones, though not all of them. The sample consists of more than 200,000 clones, over 80% of them appearing once. The sample was PBMCs or T cells enriched from blood (not recorded which). These receptors were collected from a woman aged 18-29 years who had recovered from COVID-19. CDR3s include the opening cysteine and the closing phenylalanine or tryptophan. D genes are given only for firm matches. Clone size appears in some rows only: once, few, many, or a class for an expanded clone.

TGTGCCAGCTCACCACCGGCGGGGTTGCTGGATACGCAGTATTTT	CASSPPAGLLDTQYF	.	TRBV18	TRBJ2-3	.
TGTGCCAGCAGTGAAGCCAGGGGTTCACCCCTCCACTTT	CASSEARGSPLHF	.	TRBV6-1	TRBJ1-6	.
TGTGCCAGCAGTGTCGAGACGGGGAACACTGAAGCTTTCTTT	CASSVETGNTEAFF	.	TRBV6-4	TRBJ1-1	.
TGTGCCAGCTCACCAGACAGGGGAATGGAAGGCTACACCTTC	CASSPDRGMEGYTF	TRBD1	TRBV18	TRBJ1-2	few
TGTGCCAGCAGCTTACGAATAGCTGGAAACACCATATATTTT	CASSLRIAGNTIYF	.	TRBV7-2	TRBJ1-3	.
TGTGCCACCAGTGACCAACCGGGGAAAGGCTATGGCTACACCTTC	CATSDQPGKGYGYTF	.	TRBV24-1	TRBJ1-2	.
TGCGCCAGCAGCCAAGATAGCGGGACAATCATCCAAAATTCACCCCTCCACTTT	CASSQDSGTIIQNSPLHF	.	TRBV4-1	TRBJ1-6	.
TGTGCCAGCAGTTGGGCCCGGGGGAACTATGGCTACACCTTC	CASSWARGNYGYTF	.	TRBV27	TRBJ1-2	few
TGTGCCAGCAGTTTTCGACAGGGTCAGGGGAGGAACACTGAAGCTTTCTTT	CASSFRQGQGRNTEAFF	TRBD1	TRBV27	TRBJ1-1	.
TGTGCCAGCAGAGGACAGGGCCTTATTCTCTCTGGAAACACCATATATTTT	CASRGQGLILSGNTIYF	TRBD1	TRBV28	TRBJ1-3	.
TGTGCCACATGGAGTCTTTTTGAAGCTTTCTTT	CATWSLFEAFF	.	TRBV27	TRBJ1-1	.
TGTGCCAGCAGTCCGTGGGGACTAGTCTACGAGCAGTACTTC	CASSPWGLVYEQYF	TRBD2	TRBV6-5	TRBJ2-7	.
TGTGCCAGCAGCTTAGGAGGCGGGGGTCCCTACAATGAGCAGTTCTTC	CASSLGGGGPYNEQFF	TRBD2	TRBV5-4	TRBJ2-1	.
TGTGCCAGCAGTTTAGGAGTGAACACTGAAGCTTTCTTT	CASSLGVNTEAFF	.	TRBV28	TRBJ1-1	.
TGCGCCAGCAGCCAAGCAATGAACACTGAAGCTTTCTTT	CASSQAMNTEAFF	.	TRBV4-3	TRBJ1-1	.
TGTGCCAGCAGTTTCAGTCTGGCTGAAGCTTTCTTT	CASSFSLAEAFF	.	TRBV12-3/TRBV12-4	TRBJ1-1	.
TGTGCCAGCACGGGTGCGGGGGTCTACGAGCAGTACTTC	CASTGAGVYEQYF	TRBD2	TRBV12-3/TRBV12-4	TRBJ2-7	.
TGTGCCAGCAGCGCTACCCCGACAGATAGCTCCTATAATTCACCCCTCCACTTT	CASSATPTDSSYNSPLHF	.	TRBV9	TRBJ1-6	.
TGTGCCAGCAGCCGACAGGGGGCGAACACCGGGGAGCTGTTTTTT	CASSRQGANTGELFF	TRBD1	TRBV2	TRBJ2-2	.
TGTGCCAGCAGCGTAGTAACAGGGGATAACACTGAAGCTTTCTTT	CASSVVTGDNTEAFF	TRBD1	TRBV9	TRBJ1-1	once
TGTGCCACACCCGGGACTACGAACACCGGGGAGCTGTTTTTT	CATPGTTNTGELFF	TRBD2	TRBV7-9	TRBJ2-2	.
TGCGCCAGCAGCTCAAATGGCTTGGACAGGGGGTCCTACGAGCAGTACTTC	CASSSNGLDRGSYEQYF	TRBD1	TRBV5-1	TRBJ2-7	few
TGTGCCAGCAGCCCATACAGCCAGACAGGCCAAAACATTCAGTACTTC	CASSPYSQTGQNIQYF	.	TRBV7-2	TRBJ2-4	.
TGCGCCAGCTTTCTAGGATGGCCTAATGAGCAGTTCTTC	CASFLGWPNEQFF	.	TRBV10-2	TRBJ2-1	.
TGTGCCAGCAGCCAAGATCAGGACAGCCTCTATGGCTACACCTTC	CASSQDQDSLYGYTF	.	TRBV4-2	TRBJ1-2	.
TGTGCTAGTGGTTTGGGACTAGCGGGATCCAATGAGCAGTTCTTC	CASGLGLAGSNEQFF	TRBD2	TRBV12-5	TRBJ2-1	.
TGTGCCAGCAGTTTCGTCGGACTAGCGGGAGGTCACTACAATGAGCAGTTCTTC	CASSFVGLAGGHYNEQFF	TRBD2	TRBV28	TRBJ2-1	.
TGTGCCAGCTCACCAACCCCCGACAGGGGCGGTCAAGAGACCCAGTACTTC	CASSPTPDRGGQETQYF	TRBD1	TRBV18	TRBJ2-5	.
TGCAGTGCCCCCGCAGGGGAGACCCAGTACTTC	CSAPAGETQYF	.	TRBV20-1	TRBJ2-5	.
TGCGCCAGCAGTGATTCTCAGGGATCCTACGAGCAGTACTTC	CASSDSQGSYEQYF	.	TRBV10-1	TRBJ2-7	.
TGTGCTAGTGTCCTGGGACAGGGGCAGGGCGGCTACACCTTC	CASVLGQGQGGYTF	TRBD1	TRBV12-5	TRBJ1-2	.